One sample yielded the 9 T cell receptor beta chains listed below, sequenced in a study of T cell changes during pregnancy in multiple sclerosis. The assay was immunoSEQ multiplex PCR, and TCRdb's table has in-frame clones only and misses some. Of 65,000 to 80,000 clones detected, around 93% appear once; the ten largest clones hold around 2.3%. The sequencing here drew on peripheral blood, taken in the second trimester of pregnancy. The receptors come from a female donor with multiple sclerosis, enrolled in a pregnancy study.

This CDR3 is CASSLVRQTFNYEQYF. Here the CDR3 DNA reads TGTGCCAGCAGTTTGGTAAGGCAGACTTTTAACTACGAGCAGTACTTC. The rearrangement links TRBV27 to TRBJ2-7; the D is unclear. This CDR3 contains 16 residues. CDR1 and CDR2 from the germline V gene are MNHEY and SMNVEV (reference sequence). Trimming took 3 bases from V and 3 from J, leaving 18 bases between them.

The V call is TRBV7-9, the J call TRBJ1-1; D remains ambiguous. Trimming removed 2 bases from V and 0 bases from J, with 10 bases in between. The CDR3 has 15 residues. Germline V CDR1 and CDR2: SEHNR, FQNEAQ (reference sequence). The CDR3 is CASSLKARLNTEAFF. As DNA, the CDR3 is TGTGCCAGCAGCTTAAAAGCACGGTTGAACACTGAAGCTTTCTTT.

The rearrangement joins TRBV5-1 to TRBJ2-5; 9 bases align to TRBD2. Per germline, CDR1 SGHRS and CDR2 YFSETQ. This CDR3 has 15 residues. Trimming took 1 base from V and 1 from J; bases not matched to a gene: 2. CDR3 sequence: CASSLSGGTQETQYF. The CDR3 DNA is TGCGCCAGCAGCTTGAGCGGGGGGACCCAAGAGACCCAGTACTTC.

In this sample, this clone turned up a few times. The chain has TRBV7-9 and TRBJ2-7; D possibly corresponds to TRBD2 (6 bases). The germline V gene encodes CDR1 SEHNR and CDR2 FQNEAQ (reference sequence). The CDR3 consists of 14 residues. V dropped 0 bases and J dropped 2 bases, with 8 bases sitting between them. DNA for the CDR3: TGTGCCAGCAGCTTAGCGGAGGGCCCCTACGAGCAGTACTTC. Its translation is CASSLAEGPYEQYF. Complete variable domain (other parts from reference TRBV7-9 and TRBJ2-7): DTGVSQNPRHKITKRGQNVTFRCDPISEHNRLYWYRQTLGQGPEFLTYFQNEAQLEKSRLLSDRFSAERPKGSFSTLEIQRTEQGDSAMYLCASSLAEGPYEQYFGPGTRLTVT.

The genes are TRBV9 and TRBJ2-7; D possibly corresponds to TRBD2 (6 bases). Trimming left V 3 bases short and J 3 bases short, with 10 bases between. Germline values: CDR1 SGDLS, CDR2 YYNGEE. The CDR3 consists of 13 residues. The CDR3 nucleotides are TGTGCCAGCAGCGCCGGGGGTTTCTACGAGCAGTACTTC. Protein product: CASSAGGFYEQYF.

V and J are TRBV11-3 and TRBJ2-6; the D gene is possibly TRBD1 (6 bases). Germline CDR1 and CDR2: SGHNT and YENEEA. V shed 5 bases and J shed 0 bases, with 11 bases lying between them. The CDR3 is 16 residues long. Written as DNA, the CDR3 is TGTGCCAGCAGCCTGACAGGTTACTCTGGGGCCAACGTCCTGACTTTC. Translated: CASSLTGYSGANVLTF.

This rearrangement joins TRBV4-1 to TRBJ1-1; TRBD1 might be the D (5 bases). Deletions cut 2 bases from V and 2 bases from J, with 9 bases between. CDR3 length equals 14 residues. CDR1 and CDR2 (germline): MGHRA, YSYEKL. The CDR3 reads CASSQYDRNTEAFF. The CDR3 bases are TGCGCCAGCAGCCAATATGACAGAAACACTGAAGCTTTCTTT.

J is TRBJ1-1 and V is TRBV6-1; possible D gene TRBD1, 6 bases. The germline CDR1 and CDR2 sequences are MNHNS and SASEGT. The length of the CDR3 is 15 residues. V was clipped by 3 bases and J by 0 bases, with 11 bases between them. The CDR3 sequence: CASSDDGQMNTEAFF. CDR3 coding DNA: TGTGCCAGCAGTGACGACGGACAGATGAACACTGAAGCTTTCTTT.

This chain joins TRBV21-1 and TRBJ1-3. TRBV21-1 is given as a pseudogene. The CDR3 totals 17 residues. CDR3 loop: CASSKGPREYSGNTIYF. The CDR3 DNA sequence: TGTGCCAGCAGCAAAGGCCCACGGGAGTACTCTGGAAACACCATATATTTT.